Below are 11 T cell receptor beta chains sequenced from a single sample in a study of breast tumors, draining lymph nodes, adjacent tissues. Axillary draining lymph nodes of breast cancer patients supplied the node samples. TCRdb reanalysed the multiplex PCR reads using MiXCR and keeps one entry per CDR3 protein. The table lists 200,000 to 300,000 distinct CDR3 sequences, 30% of them singletons. The sequencing input was axillary lymph node tissue. Source of these receptors: a female donor with breast cancer. Some clones in this sample may be carry-over from other donors' samples.

This clonotype was counted many times. This chain uses TRBV18 with TRBJ2-5; D unresolved. There are 12 residues in the CDR3. V lost 4 bases and J lost 4, with 7 bases in between. Germline-derived CDR1 and CDR2 are KGHSH and LQKENI. The CDR3 region is CASSLPLETQYF. DNA for the CDR3: TGTGCCAGCTCACTCCCCCTAGAGACCCAGTACTTC.

The V gene is TRBV29-1, the J gene TRBJ2-1; TRBD2 aligns across 7 bases. There are 12 residues in the CDR3. V shed 7 bases, J shed 5 bases, and the junction held 5 bases outside the gene matches. Germline CDR1 reads SQVTM; CDR2 reads ANQGSEA. The chain's CDR3 is CSAASGHNEQFF. The CDR3 nucleotides are TGCAGCGCGGCTAGCGGACACAATGAGCAGTTCTTC.

This clonotype came up many times. The CDR3 bases are TGTGCCACCAGCAGGAGACAAGAGACCCAGTACTTC. It yields the protein CATSRRQETQYF. V is TRBV15 and J is TRBJ2-5, with D hard to call. CDR1 LNHNV and CDR2 YYDKDF come from the germline V gene (reference sequence). V was trimmed by 3 bases and J by 2 bases, leaving 4 bases between them. The CDR3 loop spans 12 amino acids.

A word on this clonotype: This sequence may be a read error, since a much larger clone differs from it by one base. This chain connects TRBV19 to TRBJ1-5, with 12 bases fitting TRBD1. Germline CDR1 LNHDA, CDR2 SQIVND (reference sequence). Germline trimming cut 5 bases from V and 7 bases from J; bases unmatched to any gene: 6. The CDR3 spans 15 residues. The CDR3 spells CASSVGTGGRQPQHF. The CDR3, as DNA: TGTGCCAGTAGTGTTGGGACAGGGGGCAGGCAGCCCCAGCATTTT.

The table lists this clonotype with many counts. The genes are TRBV5-6 and TRBJ1-5; 7 nucleotides match TRBD1. The ends lost 1 base at V and 6 bases at J; junction bases unmatched: 7. The CDR3 contains 15 residues. Germline V gene sequence: CDR1 SGHDT, CDR2 YYEEEE. CDR3 amino acids: CASSLLRDRVQPQHF. The CDR3 nucleotides are TGTGCCAGCAGCTTGCTCCGAGACAGGGTTCAGCCCCAGCATTTT.

This chain links TRBV7-2 with TRBJ2-1; TRBD1 or TRBD2 may be the D gene (5 bases each). The CDR3 covers 18 residues. Germline assignment: CDR1 SGHTA and CDR2 FQGNSA. Trimming shortened V by 5 bases and J by 0 bases, and 20 bases separated the two germline ends. DNA for the CDR3: TGTGCCAGCAGCCAAGGGGACCCTAGATCCAGCTCCTACAATGAGCAGTTCTTC. Its protein is CASSQGDPRSSSYNEQFF.

The sample holds many counts of this clonotype. The chain employs TRBV4-2 and TRBJ2-5, with 9 bases identical to TRBD2. This CDR3 is 15 amino acids long. Per germline, CDR1 LGHNA and CDR2 YNFKEQ. After removal of 4 bases from V and 5 bases from J, the junction contained 8 bases not matched to a gene. CDR3 sequence: CASSPYKREEETQYF. For the CDR3, the DNA is TGTGCCAGCAGCCCCTACAAGCGGGAGGAGGAGACCCAGTACTTC.

This clonotype occurred many times. This chain connects TRBV7-2 to TRBJ2-3; 9 nucleotides line up with TRBD2. The CDR3 contains 16 residues. J was trimmed by 1 base and V by 4 bases; bases with no gene match: 6. In germline, CDR1 is SGHTA, CDR2 FQGNSA. The CDR3 coding sequence is TGTGCCAGCAGCTCTAACTTAGCGGGAGGCACAGATACGCAGTATTTT. This encodes CASSSNLAGGTDTQYF.

This clonotype was picked up many times. The chain recombines TRBV7-6 with TRBJ2-7; D call uncertain. The CDR3 totals 15 residues. With 5 bases removed from V and 0 bases from J, the gap between germline ends came to 14 bases. In germline, CDR1 is SGHVS, CDR2 FNYEAQ. CDR3 sequence reads: CASSPESTLSYEQYF. The CDR3 DNA follows: TGTGCCAGCAGCCCTGAAAGTACCCTCTCCTACGAGCAGTACTTC.

Notes on this clonotype: This may stem from a read error, because a much larger clone lies one nucleotide away. V usage is TRBV5-1 and J usage is TRBJ2-7, with D possibly matching TRBD2 (6 bases). Germline V CDR1 and CDR2: SGHRS, YFSETQ. The CDR3 loop spans 15 amino acids. CDR3 nucleotides: TGCGCCAGCAGCGGAGGCGGGGCAGAATCCTACGGGCAGTACTTC. This translates into CASSGGGAESYGQYF.

A word on this clonotype: Since no conserved phenylalanine or tryptophan closes the CDR3, a read error is the likely cause. Because the CDR3's place on the DNA is in doubt, the DNA is left out and the CDR3 is given as listed by TCRdb. The chain links TRBV20-1 to TRBJ1-4. The length of the CDR3 is 9 amino acids, counting both ends. Germline lookup yields CDR1 DFQATT and CDR2 SNEGSKA (reference sequence). Here the CDR3 reads CSARDPADY.